This note documents a single T cell receptor (beta chain) sequence. Its binding antigen is unknown. There are no base qualities to consult, and no much larger clone falls within one base. This sample was taken from a study of identifying expanded T cells in peripheral blood (dated by TCRdb to the late 2010s). The study in broad terms: Four technical replicates, made by sequencing separate aliquots from the same pool of genomic DNA, were compared pairwise.

No immune events, such as infections, were documented for the healthy donors during the collection period. Blood repertoires from healthy donors were used as a training cohort for calibrating time-dependent variance in a beta-binomial model of differential abundance of T-cell clones. The training cohort included 10 or so healthy donors, of whom 3 were female and 7 were male. An age range of roughly 25 to 65 years, with an average of about 45 years, was recorded for the donors. Obtained from a commercial supplier, whole blood was collected from each healthy donor at three time points set two to three weeks apart. For immunosequencing, genomic DNA was extracted from whole blood that had not been sorted. The immunoSEQ Assay, which relies on bias-controlled multiplex PCR amplification of genomic DNA, was used to profile TCRbeta CDR3 regions. In the paper's pipeline: To quantify the absolute abundance of each unique TCRbeta CDR3 region, the sequences were collapsed and filtered. Two models were used to test differential abundance: a binomial model (Fisher-equivalent) and a beta-binomial model that adds time-dependent variance fitted from healthy donors. Any clone with fewer than 5 combined templates was excluded, and a clone was called differentially abundant if its Benjamini-Hochberg FDR was below 0.01. In the beta-binomial model, variance was expressed as a function of the total template count across the two samples, in the form v = (b*log(k)+a)^2. Here the immuneACCESS table is served through TCRdb, limited to in-frame sequences with V and J called. Missing clones are a known gap in these copies; in checked studies unresolved V genes cover under half, and the rest lacks a known reason. V and J calls and clone size are copied from that table; D and trimming were computed from the DNA. Recorded for this sample are approximately 83,000 clones; approximately 84% of them occurred a single time. The ten top clones hold 4.5% of the sample.

CDR1 and CDR2 are read off the germline V gene as SQVTM and ANQGSEA. A distance of 10 bases separates the germline ends of V and J, which lose 1 base and 4 bases respectively. From cysteine to phenylalanine, the CDR3 is 13 amino acids long. Only CDR3 DNA remains: 39 bases, in frame from the first base. The paper's findings and limits, for the study overall: Across all healthy donors, variance in clone template counts between roughly two-week samples was found to increase significantly with total template count. Approximately 1.2 differentially abundant clones were flagged by the binomial model between technical replicates, whereas about 15 and 18 were flagged over about two weeks and four weeks, respectively. The authors expected that biological variance in healthy repertoires might rise further over much longer intervals, such as months to years. Both the number of clones called differentially abundant and the false-positive rate were significantly reduced by the beta-binomial model across all healthy-donor time intervals.

The sequence was obtained from a person aged 18 to 75 in good health. Sequencing was done on a sample of blood. In this chain, TRBV29-1 is recombined with TRBJ1-2; the D gene is unclear. The CDR3 region reads CSVEGLAGYGYTF. The nucleotides are TGCAGCGTTGAAGGGTTGGCAGGCTATGGCTACACCTTC.